This TCR beta chain was identified in a study of beta chain features in type 1 diabetes. Expressed TCRB transcripts were sequenced because the entire RNA isolate underwent reverse transcription. Regulatory, naive and central memory T cell samples averaged approximately 3.3 million reads. The protocol was immunoSEQ multiplex PCR, while the TCRdb copy is restricted to in-frame clones and leaves out a portion. Here the sample spans 150,000 to 200,000 clones, more than 10% being singletons. On this clone itself: What it binds is not known.

Germline CDR1 is SGHDN and CDR2 is FVKESK. V was cut by 1 base and J by 6 bases, with 16 bases left in between. The CDR3 length is 16 residues. Purity exceeding 95% was reached by all sorted populations. Regarding the study as a whole: Researchers report that Type 1 diabetes patients had moderately but significantly shorter TCRB CDR3s across all four CD4+ subsets. In cDNA sequencing, cells with high TCR expression could be over-represented.

This clonotype originated in a woman aged 18-29 years in good health. The chain carries TRBV14 and TRBJ2-1; D possibly corresponds to TRBD2 (6 bases). The sequenced material came from central memory CD4+ T cells from blood. DNA for the CDR3: TGTGCCAGCAGCCAAGGAATACGGTTACTAGCCAATGAGCAGTTCTTC. Its translation is CASSQGIRLLANEQFF.